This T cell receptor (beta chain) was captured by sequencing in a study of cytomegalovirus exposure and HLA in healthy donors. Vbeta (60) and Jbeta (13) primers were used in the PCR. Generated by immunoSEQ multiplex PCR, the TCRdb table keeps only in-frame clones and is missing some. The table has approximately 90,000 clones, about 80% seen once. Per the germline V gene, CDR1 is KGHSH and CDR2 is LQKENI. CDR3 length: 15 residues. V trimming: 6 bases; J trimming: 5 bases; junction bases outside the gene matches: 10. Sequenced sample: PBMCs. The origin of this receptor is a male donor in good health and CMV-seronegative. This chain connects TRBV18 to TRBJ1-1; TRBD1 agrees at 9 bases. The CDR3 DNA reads TGTGCCAGCTCGTCGACGAGACAGGGGGGAACTGAAGCTTTCTTT. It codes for CASSSTRQGGTEAFF.